The clone carrying this T cell receptor (beta chain) was counted a single time. The antigen is not known. V shed 5 bases and J shed 1 base, with 15 bases lying between them. This CDR3 region has 15 residues. Per the germline V gene, CDR1 is MGHRA and CDR2 is YSYEKL. The sample comes from a study of cytomegalovirus exposure and HLA in healthy donors. Study-wide results and limits: Among the sequence variants, a highly shared cluster was likely an artifact of sequencing.

Researchers ran the PCR with 60 Vbeta and 13 Jbeta primers. TCRdb keeps only in-frame clones here, not all; method: immunoSEQ multiplex PCR. Among about 280,000 clones listed, about 90% were seen once. The sequence was obtained from a woman between 18 and 29 years old in good health and CMV-seronegative. The sequencing sample was made of PBMCs. This sequence joins TRBV4-1 and TRBJ2-7; D is possibly TRBD1 (5 bases). As DNA, the CDR3 is TGCGCCAGCAGCTTCAGGGTAAAGGGGTCCTACGAGCAGTACTTC. Its translation is CASSFRVKGSYEQYF.